Each of the 28 T cell receptor beta chains below was sequenced from the same sample in a study of T-cell reconstitution after alpha-beta-depleted transplantation in children. Preparation of the TCRbeta library involved a method that used unique molecular identifiers. In TCRdb, the PCR reads were re-called with MiXCR into one record per CDR3 protein. Among about 27,000 distinct CDR3 sequences listed, under 8% were seen once. The specimen comprised PBMCs, mostly from graft donor cells, sampled 180 days after TCRalphabeta/CD19-depleted stem cell transplant. The receptors were gathered from a male patient aged 10 to 17 who had a stem cell transplant for acute myeloid leukemia, so the T cells may come from the graft donor.

There are many counts of this clonotype. J is TRBJ2-3 and V is TRBV7-3; D gene unclear. Germline values: CDR1 SGHTA, CDR2 FQGTGA. The CDR3 contains 15 residues. V was shortened by 0 bases and J by 3 bases, with 10 bases between the two germline ends. CDR3 protein: CASSLTTHETDTQYF. The CDR3 coding sequence is TGTGCCAGCAGCTTAACGACCCACGAGACAGATACGCAGTATTTT. Combining the CDR3 with reference TRBV7-3 and TRBJ2-3 gives the whole variable domain GAGVSQTPSNKVTEKGKYVELRCDPISGHTALYWYRQSLGQGPEFLIYFQGTGAADDSGLPNDRFFAVRPEGSVSTLKIQRTERGDSAVYLCASSLTTHETDTQYFGPGTRLTVL.

This clonotype occurred many times. The chain employs TRBV11-2 and TRBJ1-1; TRBD1 matches at 11 bases. CDR1 and CDR2 (germline): SGHAT, FQNNGV. V lost 5 bases to trimming and J lost 3 bases; unmatched junction nucleotides: 5. CDR3 length equals 15 residues. The CDR3 sequence is CASSQGQGADTEAFF. CDR3 nucleotide sequence: TGTGCCAGCAGCCAAGGACAGGGGGCGGACACTGAAGCTTTCTTT.

There are many counts of this clonotype. The CDR3, as DNA: TGTGCCAGCAGCCCCCAAGCGGACAATGAGCAGTTCTTC. It is translated as CASSPQADNEQFF. The V and J genes are TRBV3-1 and TRBJ2-1; a weak D match, TRBD2 (5 bases). The CDR3 is 13 residues long. V dropped 4 bases and J dropped 5 bases, with 9 bases sitting between them. Germline CDR1 and CDR2: LGHDT and YNNKEL (reference sequence).

This clonotype was recorded at least ten times. V and J are TRBV2 and TRBJ2-7; 7 positions match TRBD2. CDR1 is SNHLY, CDR2 FYNNEI, per germline. This CDR3 has 14 residues. The V and J ends lost 7 bases and 5 bases, in that order; junction bases with no gene match: 11. The CDR3 protein is CASKGVGGSHEQYF. CDR3 nucleotide sequence: TGTGCCAGCAAAGGGGTGGGCGGGAGCCACGAGCAGTACTTC.

Judged by abundance, this clonotype is large. The CDR3 region has the DNA TGTGCCAGCAGCTCCGCCGGACTATACAATGAGCAGTTCTTC. Its protein product is CASSSAGLYNEQFF. The chain employs TRBV5-4 and TRBJ2-1, with D possibly being TRBD2 (6 bases). V lost 3 bases and J 4 bases, leaving 11 bases between the germline ends. CDR3 length: 14 residues. Germline V lookup: CDR1 SGHNT, CDR2 YYREEE (reference sequence).

This clonotype was recorded at least ten times. The gene calls are TRBV25-1 and TRBJ1-2; weak D call: TRBD1 (5 bases). Between the trimmed V and J ends, which lost 5 bases and 6 bases, there was a span of 16 bases. The CDR3 totals 14 residues. The V gene's germline CDR1 is MGHDK and CDR2 SYGVNS. CDR3 protein: CASSWGGTMDGYTF. CDR3 coding DNA: TGTGCCAGCAGTTGGGGAGGGACGATGGATGGCTACACCTTC.

This clonotype was observed at least ten times. The gene calls are TRBV27 and TRBJ2-5; 11 nucleotides match TRBD1. The CDR3 consists of 15 residues. Unmatched junction bases numbered 5, after V lost 3 bases and J lost 5 bases. From germline, CDR1 is MNHEY and CDR2 SMNVEV (reference sequence). CDR3 bases: TGTGCCAGCAGTTTTACCGGGACAGGGGGTGAGACCCAGTACTTC. It codes for CASSFTGTGGETQYF.

By its share, this clonotype is medium-sized. The chain recombines TRBV4-2 with TRBJ1-2; 10 bases agree with TRBD1. Per the germline V gene, CDR1 is LGHNA and CDR2 is YNFKEQ. The CDR3 totals 15 residues. The trim removed 0 bases at V and 2 bases at J, leaving 0 bases unmatched. Here the CDR3 DNA reads TGTGCCAGCAGCCAAGAGGACAGGGGGAACTATGGCTACACCTTC. The encoded protein is CASSQEDRGNYGYTF.

This clonotype is deemed medium-sized. This chain links TRBV2 with TRBJ2-5; D not resolved. The ends were cut back, 3 bases at V and 8 bases at J, with 7 bases in the middle. The CDR3 has 11 amino acids. Per germline, CDR1 SNHLY and CDR2 FYNNEI. CDR3 residues: CASSDRPTQYF. The CDR3 DNA follows: TGTGCCAGCAGTGATAGGCCCACCCAGTACTTC.

The table lists this clonotype with many counts. This chain connects TRBV14 to TRBJ1-2; 8 bases align to TRBD1. Per the germline V gene, CDR1 is SGHDN and CDR2 is FVKESK. The CDR3 consists of 17 residues. The V and J ends lost 1 base and 1 base, in that order; junction bases with no gene match: 8. This CDR3 reads CASSQAPDRGVNYGYTF. The CDR3 coding sequence is TGTGCCAGCAGCCAAGCCCCAGACAGGGGAGTTAACTATGGCTACACCTTC.

This clonotype was observed at least ten times. The V call is TRBV29-1, the J call TRBJ2-7, with 8 nucleotides matching TRBD1. The J segment lost 2 bases and the V segment lost 5 bases, leaving 8 bases of the junction unmatched. CDR3 length: 14 residues. Germline CDR1 is SQVTM and CDR2 is ANQGSEA. CDR3 nucleotides: TGCAGCGTTAACCACGGGACAGGTCCCTACGAGCAGTACTTC. This codes for CSVNHGTGPYEQYF.

This clonotype was detected many times. V is TRBV11-3 and J is TRBJ2-2; 9 bases fit TRBD2. The V gene's germline CDR1 is SGHNT and CDR2 YENEEA. V shed 7 bases and J 9 bases; nucleotides not matched to a gene: 9. The CDR3 contains 14 residues. CDR3 nucleotides: TGTGCCAGCACCCTTAGCGGGAGTTTCCGGGAGCTGTTTTTT. Amino acid sequence: CASTLSGSFRELFF.

There are many counts of this clonotype. The chain has TRBV20-1 and TRBJ2-7; 7 nucleotides align to TRBD1. Germline V lookup: CDR1 DFQATT, CDR2 SNEGSKA (reference sequence). Trimming removed 6 bases from V and 1 base from J; junction bases left unmatched: 12. The CDR3 has 15 residues. The CDR3 here is CSADDGTVLSYEQYF. The CDR3 DNA follows: TGCAGTGCGGACGACGGGACAGTCCTATCCTACGAGCAGTACTTC.

There are many counts of this clonotype. J is TRBJ1-2 and V is TRBV12-3 or TRBV12-4, with unresolved D. Trimming cost V 4 bases and J 1 base, with 7 bases left between them. The CDR3 length is 13 residues. CDR3 bases: TGTGCCAGCAGTTCCGGGGTTAACTATGGCTACACCTTC. Translating it yields CASSSGVNYGYTF.

This clonotype showed up many times. This chain joins TRBV7-2 and TRBJ1-2, with 10 bases fitting TRBD1. With V trimmed by 5 bases and J by 8 bases, 11 bases remained unmatched. The CDR3 consists of 15 residues. Per germline, CDR1 SGHTA and CDR2 FQGNSA. The DNA of the CDR3 is TGTGCCAGCAGCAAGCCGGGACAGGGGATAGAAGGCTACACCTTC. Translated: CASSKPGQGIEGYTF.

This clonotype was counted at least ten times. The rearrangement joins TRBV5-1 to TRBJ2-3; D uncertain. CDR1 and CDR2 from the germline V gene are SGHRS and YFSETQ. This CDR3 contains 12 residues. V lost 4 bases, J lost 6 bases, and 9 bases lay in between. CDR3 coding DNA: TGCGCCAGCAGCCCTTTAAGCGATACGCAGTATTTT. Translation gives CASSPLSDTQYF.

This clonotype was observed at least ten times. The CDR3 is CASSQDPDEQYF. In nucleotides, the CDR3 is TGTGCCAGCAGCCAAGACCCGGACGAGCAGTACTTC. The rearrangement links TRBV4-2 to TRBJ2-7, with unresolved D. This CDR3 has 12 amino acids. The V and J ends lost 0 bases and 5 bases respectively, with 5 bases between them. CDR1 and CDR2 from the germline V gene are LGHNA and YNFKEQ.

This clonotype has ten or more counts. The genes are TRBV3-1 and TRBJ1-3; no definite D call. Germline V gene data show CDR1 as LGHDT and CDR2 as YNNKEL (reference sequence). This CDR3 region has 14 residues. V shed 3 bases and J shed 0 bases, with 6 bases lying between them. The CDR3 reads CASSQVSSGNTIYF. The CDR3 DNA reads as TGTGCCAGCAGCCAGGTCTCCTCTGGAAACACCATATATTTT.

In its sample, this clonotype was seen many times. CDR3 coding DNA: TGTGCCAGTGGGACGGGCACAGATACGCAGTATTTT. Amino acid sequence: CASGTGTDTQYF. The rearrangement links TRBV6-5 to TRBJ2-3; D is perhaps TRBD1 or TRBD2 (5 bases each). Germline V CDR1 and CDR2: MNHEY, SVGAGI. V was pared by 9 bases and J by 1 base, with 8 bases between. CDR3 length equals 12 residues.

This clonotype has ten or more counts. The chain is built from TRBV7-2 and TRBJ2-2; weak D call: TRBD2 (6 bases). Trimming took 5 bases from V and 5 from J, leaving 18 bases between them. CDR1 and CDR2 from the germline V gene are SGHTA and FQGNSA. There are 16 residues in the CDR3. The CDR3 nucleotides read TGTGCCAGCAGCCCATTACGGGAGAGGGGAACCGGGGAGCTGTTTTTT. Protein sequence: CASSPLRERGTGELFF.

This clonotype was seen at least ten times. The genes are TRBV6-5 and TRBJ2-5; no definite D call. CDR1 and CDR2 (germline): MNHEY, SVGAGI. This CDR3 is built from 12 residues. The V and J ends lost 2 bases and 5 bases respectively, with 6 bases between them. The CDR3 loop reads CASSYPLETQYF. CDR3 bases: TGTGCCAGCAGTTACCCACTGGAGACCCAGTACTTC.

The chain carries TRBV6-2 or TRBV6-3 and TRBJ1-2; D call uncertain. Trimming stripped 3 bases from V and 7 bases from J, with 9 bases between. The V gene's germline CDR1 is MNHEY and CDR2 SVGEGT. This CDR3 region has 12 residues. As DNA, the CDR3 is TGTGCCAGCAGTTATGGCGGGCTTGGCTACACCTTC. This gives the protein CASSYGGLGYTF.

This clonotype was counted ten times or more. DNA of the CDR3: TGTGCCAGCAGCTTAATGGGGGGGGATTCCTACGAGCAGTACTTC. Its protein product is CASSLMGGDSYEQYF. This chain uses TRBV11-2 with TRBJ2-7; TRBD2 matches 7 bases. J gave up 1 base and V 2 bases, and 5 bases lay outside the gene matches. Germline lookup yields CDR1 SGHAT and CDR2 FQNNGV. This CDR3 has 15 amino acids.

This clonotype was seen ten or more times. The chain carries TRBV29-1 and TRBJ1-1; TRBD1 agrees at 7 bases. Unmatched junction bases numbered 11, after V lost 3 bases and J lost 4 bases. CDR1 is SQVTM and CDR2 is ANQGSEA in the germline V gene. The CDR3 sequence is 15 residues long. Here the CDR3 DNA reads TGCAGCGTTGATTTTTTAGGGGGCAGCGGCACTGAAGCTTTCTTT. It translates to CSVDFLGGSGTEAFF. The variable domain in full, with the rest retrieved from reference TRBV29-1 and TRBJ1-1, is SAVISQKPSRDICQRGTSLTIQCQVDSQVTMMFWYRQQPGQSLTLIATANQGSEATYESGFVIDKFPISRPNLTFSTLTVSNMSPEDSSIYLCSVDFLGGSGTEAFFGQGTRLTVV.

This clonotype was detected ten times or more. The CDR3 DNA reads TGTGCCAGCAGTTACTCGAGGGGGGGGGAGCTGTTTTTT. Its translation: CASSYSRGGELFF. V gene TRBV6-5 combines with J gene TRBJ2-2; D is perhaps TRBD1 (6 bases). V lost 0 bases and J 8 bases, leaving 7 bases between the germline ends. Germline loops: CDR1 MNHEY, CDR2 SVGAGI. The CDR3 spans 13 residues.

This clonotype was detected ten times or more. The chain has TRBV20-1 and TRBJ2-7, with D tentatively TRBD1 or TRBD2 (6 bases each). Per germline, CDR1 DFQATT and CDR2 SNEGSKA (reference sequence). Trimming cost V 5 bases and J 3 bases, with 14 bases left between them. The CDR3 has 13 amino acids. CDR3 protein: CSAQAGTNYEQYF. The DNA for the CDR3 is TGCAGTGCTCAGGCGGGGACAAACTACGAGCAGTACTTC.

This clonotype was observed many times. V usage is TRBV6-5 and J usage is TRBJ2-4; TRBD1 agrees at 8 bases. The V segment lost 2 bases and the J segment 6 bases; nucleotides outside the gene matches: 0. The CDR3 has 13 residues. CDR1 and CDR2 (germline): MNHEY, SVGAGI. The CDR3 region is CASSYDRGNIQYF. CDR3 in DNA: TGTGCCAGCAGTTACGACAGGGGAAACATTCAGTACTTC.

This clonotype was detected many times. This chain links TRBV29-1 with TRBJ1-2, with D hard to call. Germline V gene sequence: CDR1 SQVTM, CDR2 ANQGSEA. The length of the CDR3 is 13 residues. V was cut by 7 bases and J by 2 bases, with 14 bases left in between. The CDR3 nucleotides are TGCAGCGCGCTTACCCCGGGGAACTATGGCTACACCTTC. This codes for CSALTPGNYGYTF.